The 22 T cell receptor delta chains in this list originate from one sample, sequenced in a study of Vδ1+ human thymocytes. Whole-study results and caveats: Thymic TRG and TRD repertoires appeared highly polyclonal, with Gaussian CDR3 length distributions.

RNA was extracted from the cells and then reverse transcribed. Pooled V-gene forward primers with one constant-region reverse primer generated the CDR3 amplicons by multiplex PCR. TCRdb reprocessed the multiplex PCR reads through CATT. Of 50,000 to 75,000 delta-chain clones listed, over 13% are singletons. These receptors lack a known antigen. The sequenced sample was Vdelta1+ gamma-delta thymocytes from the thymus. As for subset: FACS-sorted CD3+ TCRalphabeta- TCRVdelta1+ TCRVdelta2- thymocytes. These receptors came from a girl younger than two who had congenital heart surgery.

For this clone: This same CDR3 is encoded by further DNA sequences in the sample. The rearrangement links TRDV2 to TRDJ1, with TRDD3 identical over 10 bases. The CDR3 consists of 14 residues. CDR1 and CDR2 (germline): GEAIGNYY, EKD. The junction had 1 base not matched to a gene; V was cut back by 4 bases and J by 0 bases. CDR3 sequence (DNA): TGTGCCTGTGATACTGGGGGATACACCGATAAACTCATCTTT. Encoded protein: CACDTGGYTDKLIF.

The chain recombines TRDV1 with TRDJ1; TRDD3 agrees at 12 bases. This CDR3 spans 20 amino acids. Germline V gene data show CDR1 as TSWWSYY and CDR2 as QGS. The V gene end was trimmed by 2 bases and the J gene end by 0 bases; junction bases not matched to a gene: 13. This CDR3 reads CALGETPGGWGIRDTDKLIF. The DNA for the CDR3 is TGTGCTCTTGGGGAAACCCCTGGAGGCTGGGGGATACGCGACACCGATAAACTCATCTTT.

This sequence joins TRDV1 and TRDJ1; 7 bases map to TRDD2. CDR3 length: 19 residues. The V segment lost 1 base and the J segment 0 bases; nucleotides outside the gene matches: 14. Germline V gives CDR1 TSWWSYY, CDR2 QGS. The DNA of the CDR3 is TGTGCTCTTGGGGAACGCCCCTTCCTCCCTGAGGAGTACACCGATAAACTCATCTTT. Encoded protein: CALGERPFLPEEYTDKLIF.

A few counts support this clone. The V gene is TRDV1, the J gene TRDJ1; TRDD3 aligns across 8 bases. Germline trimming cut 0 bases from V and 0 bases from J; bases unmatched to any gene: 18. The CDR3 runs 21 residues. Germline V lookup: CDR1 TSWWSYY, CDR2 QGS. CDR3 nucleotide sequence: TGTGCTCTTGGGGAACTTCGGGATACGATCGTAGGCCGGCACCACACCGATAAACTCATCTTT. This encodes CALGELRDTIVGRHHTDKLIF.

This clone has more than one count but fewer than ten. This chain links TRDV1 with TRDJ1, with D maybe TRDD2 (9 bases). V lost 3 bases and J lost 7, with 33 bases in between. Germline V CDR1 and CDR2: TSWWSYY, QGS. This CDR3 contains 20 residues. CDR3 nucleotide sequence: TGTGCTCTTGGGGACCCGCCTTCCTACGTGTCTGGGGGAGAGAGCCTTAAACTCATCTTT. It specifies CALGDPPSYVSGGESLKLIF.

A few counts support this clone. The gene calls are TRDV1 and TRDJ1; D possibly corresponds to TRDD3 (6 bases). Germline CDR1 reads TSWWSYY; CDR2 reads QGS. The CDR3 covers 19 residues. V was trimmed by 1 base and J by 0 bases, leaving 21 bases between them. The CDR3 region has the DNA TGTGCTCTTGGGGAACCCCTCTTCCGAACCACTGGGTACACCGATAAACTCATCTTT. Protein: CALGEPLFRTTGYTDKLIF.

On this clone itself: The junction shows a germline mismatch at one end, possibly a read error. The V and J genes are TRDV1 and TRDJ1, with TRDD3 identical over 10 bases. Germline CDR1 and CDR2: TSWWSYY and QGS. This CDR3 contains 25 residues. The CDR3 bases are TGTGCTCTTAGGGAACGTCGCCTTCCTTACGTACTGGGGGATTATCCGACTCCGTACACCGATAAACTCATCTTT. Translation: CALRERRLPYVLGDYPTPYTDKLIF.

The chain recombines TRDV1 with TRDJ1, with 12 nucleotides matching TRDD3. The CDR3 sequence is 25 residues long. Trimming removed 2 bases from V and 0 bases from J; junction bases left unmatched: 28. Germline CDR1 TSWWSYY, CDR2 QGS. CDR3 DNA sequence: TGTGCTCTTGGGGAAGCCTTCCTCAATTCGCAAATACTGGGGGATACCATACCCGACACCGATAAACTCATCTTT. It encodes CALGEAFLNSQILGDTIPDTDKLIF.

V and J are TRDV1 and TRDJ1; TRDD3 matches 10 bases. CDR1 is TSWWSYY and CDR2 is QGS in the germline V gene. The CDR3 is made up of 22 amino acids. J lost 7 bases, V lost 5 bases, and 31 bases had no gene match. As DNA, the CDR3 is TGTGCTCTTGGGAGATTTCCCACCCATGGGTCGATCTGGGGGATATACATTAGTAAACTCATCTTT. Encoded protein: CALGRFPTHGSIWGIYISKLIF.

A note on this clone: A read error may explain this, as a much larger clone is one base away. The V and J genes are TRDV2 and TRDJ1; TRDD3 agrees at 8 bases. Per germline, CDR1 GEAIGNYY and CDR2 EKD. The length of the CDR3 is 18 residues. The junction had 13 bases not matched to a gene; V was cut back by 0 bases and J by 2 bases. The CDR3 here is CACDTEGLGGMPTDKLIF. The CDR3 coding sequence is TGTGCCTGTGACACCGAGGGACTGGGGGGTATGCCAACCGATAAACTCATCTTT.

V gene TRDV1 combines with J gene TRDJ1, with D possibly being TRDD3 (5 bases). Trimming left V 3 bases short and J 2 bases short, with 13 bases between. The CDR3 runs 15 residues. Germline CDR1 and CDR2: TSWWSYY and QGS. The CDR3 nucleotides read TGTGCTCTTGGGGAGCCCCCCGGGGGGACCGATAAACTCATCTTT. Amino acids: CALGEPPGGTDKLIF.

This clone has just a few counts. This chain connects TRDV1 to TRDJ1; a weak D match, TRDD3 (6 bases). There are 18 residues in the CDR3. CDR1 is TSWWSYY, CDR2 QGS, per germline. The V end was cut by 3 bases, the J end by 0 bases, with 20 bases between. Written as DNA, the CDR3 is TGTGCTCTTGGGGACCAGCCTCCCGGGGGAAGGTACACCGATAAACTCATCTTT. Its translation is CALGDQPPGGRYTDKLIF.

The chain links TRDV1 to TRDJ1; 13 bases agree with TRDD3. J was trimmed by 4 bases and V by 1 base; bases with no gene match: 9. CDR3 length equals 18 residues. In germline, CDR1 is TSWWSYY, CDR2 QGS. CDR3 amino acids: CALGEPGNWGIRVDKLIF. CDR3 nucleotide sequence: TGTGCTCTTGGGGAACCCGGCAACTGGGGGATACGCGTCGATAAACTCATCTTT.

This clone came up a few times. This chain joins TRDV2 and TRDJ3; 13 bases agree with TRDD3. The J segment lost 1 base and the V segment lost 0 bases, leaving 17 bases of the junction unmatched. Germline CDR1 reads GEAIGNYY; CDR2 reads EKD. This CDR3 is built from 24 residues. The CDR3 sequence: CACDTLSPYSYWGIRSWDTRQMFF. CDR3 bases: TGTGCCTGTGACACCCTATCGCCCTATTCTTACTGGGGGATACGGTCCTGGGACACCCGACAGATGTTTTTC.

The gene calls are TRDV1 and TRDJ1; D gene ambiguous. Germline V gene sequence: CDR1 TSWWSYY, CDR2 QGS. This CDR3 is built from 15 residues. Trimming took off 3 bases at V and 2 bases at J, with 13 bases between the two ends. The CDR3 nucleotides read TGTGCTCTTGGGGATCCGGGGCCAGGTACCGATAAACTCATCTTT. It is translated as CALGDPGPGTDKLIF.

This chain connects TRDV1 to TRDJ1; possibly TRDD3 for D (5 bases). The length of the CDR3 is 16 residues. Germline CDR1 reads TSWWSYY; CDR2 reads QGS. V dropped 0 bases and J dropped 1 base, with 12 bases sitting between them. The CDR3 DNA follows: TGTGCTCTTGGGGAACTGACACAATGGGGCACCGATAAACTCATCTTT. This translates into CALGELTQWGTDKLIF.

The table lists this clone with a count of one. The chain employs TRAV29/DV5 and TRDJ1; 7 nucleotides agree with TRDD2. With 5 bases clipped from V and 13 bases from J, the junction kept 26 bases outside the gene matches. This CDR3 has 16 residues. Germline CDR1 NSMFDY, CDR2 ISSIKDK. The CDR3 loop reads CAALLNSYSSGRGPIF. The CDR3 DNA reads TGTGCAGCCCTCCTTAATTCCTACTCCTCTGGAAGGGGCCCCATCTTT. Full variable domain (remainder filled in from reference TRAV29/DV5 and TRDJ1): DQQVKQNSPSLSVQEGRISILNCDYTNSMFDYFLWYKKYPAEGPTFLISISSIKDKNEDGRFTVFLNKSAKHLSLHIVPSQPGDSAVYFCAALLNSYSSGRGPIFGKGTRVTVEP.

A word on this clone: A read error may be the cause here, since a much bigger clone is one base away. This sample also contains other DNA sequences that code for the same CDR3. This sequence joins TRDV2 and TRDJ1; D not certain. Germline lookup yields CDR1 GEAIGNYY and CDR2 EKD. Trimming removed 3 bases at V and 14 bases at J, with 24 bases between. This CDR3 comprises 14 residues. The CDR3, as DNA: TGTGCCTGTGACGCGTGGCTCGGACGGAAGGGACTTATCTTT. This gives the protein CACDAWLGRKGLIF.

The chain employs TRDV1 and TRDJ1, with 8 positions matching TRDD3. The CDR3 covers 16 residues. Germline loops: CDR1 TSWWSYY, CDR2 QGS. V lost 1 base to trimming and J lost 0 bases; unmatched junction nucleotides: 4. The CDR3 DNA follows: TGTGCTCTTGGGGAACGATCGGGATACGACACCGATAAACTCATCTTT. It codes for CALGERSGYDTDKLIF.

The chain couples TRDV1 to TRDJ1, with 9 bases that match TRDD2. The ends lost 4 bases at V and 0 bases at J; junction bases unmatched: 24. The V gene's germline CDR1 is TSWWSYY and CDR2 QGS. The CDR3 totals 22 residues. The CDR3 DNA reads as TGTGCTCTTGGGGGACGTAGCCTTCCTACGGGGGATCCTCGAACTTACACCGATAAACTCATCTTT. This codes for CALGGRSLPTGDPRTYTDKLIF.

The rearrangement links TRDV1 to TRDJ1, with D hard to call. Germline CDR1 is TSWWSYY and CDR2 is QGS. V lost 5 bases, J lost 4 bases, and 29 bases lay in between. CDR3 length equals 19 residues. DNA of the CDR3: TGTGCTCTTGGGACCCACCAGGCCCCGAGTACCCGCGAAGGCGATAAACTCATCTTT. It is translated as CALGTHQAPSTREGDKLIF.

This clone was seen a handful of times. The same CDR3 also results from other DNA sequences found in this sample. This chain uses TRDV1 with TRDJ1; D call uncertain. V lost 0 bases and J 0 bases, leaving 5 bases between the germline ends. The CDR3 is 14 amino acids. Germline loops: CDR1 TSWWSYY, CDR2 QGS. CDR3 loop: CALGELRDTDKLIF. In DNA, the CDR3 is TGTGCTCTTGGGGAACTAAGGGACACCGATAAACTCATCTTT.